This TCR beta chain is from a study of blood T cell repertoires in COVID-19. Study context: Italy, Spain and the United States were the sources of the convalescent and acute COVID-19 samples.

The repertoire was sequenced with immunoSEQ multiplex PCR; TCRdb's copy has only in-frame clones and lacks some. The repertoire consists of roughly 250,000 clones, with around four fifths occurring once and the leading ten covering around 3.6%. Germline V gene sequence: CDR1 GTSNPN, CDR2 SVGIG (reference sequence). This CDR3 is 13 amino acids long. The ends lost 5 bases at V and 6 bases at J; junction bases unmatched: 5. The source is a middle-aged woman with active or convalescent COVID-19. The chain couples TRBV30 to TRBJ1-5; 9 bases align to TRBD1. The source material was peripheral blood. CDR3 in amino acids: CAWRDRVGQPQHF. The DNA for the CDR3 is TGTGCCTGGCGGGACAGGGTGGGTCAGCCCCAGCATTTT.